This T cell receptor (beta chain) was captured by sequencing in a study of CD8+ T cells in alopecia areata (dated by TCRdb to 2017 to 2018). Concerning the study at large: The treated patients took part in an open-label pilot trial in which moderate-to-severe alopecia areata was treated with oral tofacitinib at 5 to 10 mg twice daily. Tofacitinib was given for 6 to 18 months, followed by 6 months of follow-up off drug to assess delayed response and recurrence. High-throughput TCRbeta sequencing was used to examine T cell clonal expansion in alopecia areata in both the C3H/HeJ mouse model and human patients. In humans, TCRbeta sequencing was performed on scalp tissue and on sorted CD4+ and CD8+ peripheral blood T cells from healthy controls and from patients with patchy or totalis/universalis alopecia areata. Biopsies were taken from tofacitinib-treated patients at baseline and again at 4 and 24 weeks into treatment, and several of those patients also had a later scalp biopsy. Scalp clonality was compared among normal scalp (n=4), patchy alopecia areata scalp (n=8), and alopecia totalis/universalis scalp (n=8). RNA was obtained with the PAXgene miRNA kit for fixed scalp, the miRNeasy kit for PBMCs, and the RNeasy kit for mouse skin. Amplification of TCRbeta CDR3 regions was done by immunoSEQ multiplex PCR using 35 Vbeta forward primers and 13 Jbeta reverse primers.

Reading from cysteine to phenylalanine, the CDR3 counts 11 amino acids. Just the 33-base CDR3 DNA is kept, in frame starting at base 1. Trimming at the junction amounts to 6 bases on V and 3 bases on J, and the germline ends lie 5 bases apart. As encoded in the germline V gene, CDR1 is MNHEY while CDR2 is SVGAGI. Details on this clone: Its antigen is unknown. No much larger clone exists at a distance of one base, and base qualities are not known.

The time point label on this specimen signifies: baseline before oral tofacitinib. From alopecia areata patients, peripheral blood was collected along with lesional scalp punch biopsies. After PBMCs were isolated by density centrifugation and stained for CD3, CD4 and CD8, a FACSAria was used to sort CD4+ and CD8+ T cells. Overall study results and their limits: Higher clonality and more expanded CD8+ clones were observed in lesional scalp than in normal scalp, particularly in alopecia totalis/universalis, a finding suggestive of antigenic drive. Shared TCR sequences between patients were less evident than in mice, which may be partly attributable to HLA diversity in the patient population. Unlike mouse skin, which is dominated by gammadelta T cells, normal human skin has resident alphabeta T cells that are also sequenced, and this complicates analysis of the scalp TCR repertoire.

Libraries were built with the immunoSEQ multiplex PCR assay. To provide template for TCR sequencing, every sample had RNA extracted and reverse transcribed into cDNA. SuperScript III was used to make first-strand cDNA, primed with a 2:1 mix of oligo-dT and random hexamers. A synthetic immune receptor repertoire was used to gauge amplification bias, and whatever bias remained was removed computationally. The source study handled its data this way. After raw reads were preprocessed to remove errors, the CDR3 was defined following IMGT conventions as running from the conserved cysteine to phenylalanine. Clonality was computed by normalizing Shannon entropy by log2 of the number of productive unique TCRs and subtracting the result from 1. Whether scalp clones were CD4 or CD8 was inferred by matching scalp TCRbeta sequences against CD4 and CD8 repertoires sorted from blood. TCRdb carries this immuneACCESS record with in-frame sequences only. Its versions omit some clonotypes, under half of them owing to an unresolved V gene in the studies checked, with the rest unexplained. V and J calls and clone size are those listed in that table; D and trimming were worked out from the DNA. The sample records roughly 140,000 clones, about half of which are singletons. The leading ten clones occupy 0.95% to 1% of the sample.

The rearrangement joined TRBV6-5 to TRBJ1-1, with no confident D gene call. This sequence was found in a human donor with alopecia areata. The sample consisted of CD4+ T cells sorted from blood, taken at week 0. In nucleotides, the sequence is TGTGCCAGCAGGCGGGACACTGAAGCTTTCTTT. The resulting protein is CASRRDTEAFF.